A single sample gave rise to the 13 T cell receptor beta chains below, sequenced in a study of blood T cell repertoires in COVID-19. TCRdb keeps only in-frame clones here, not all; method: immunoSEQ multiplex PCR. This sample has approximately 320,000 clones, with roughly 90% found just once. Material: PBMCs or T cells enriched from blood (not recorded which). All receptors come from a man in his 60s who had recovered from COVID-19.

This clone has just one count. The DNA of the CDR3 is TGTGCCAGCTCCTCCCACCAGGGCGACGAGCAGTACTTC. This sequence encodes CASSSHQGDEQYF. The gene calls are TRBV18 and TRBJ2-7, with D possibly being TRBD1 (5 bases). There are 13 residues in the CDR3. Germline loops: CDR1 KGHSH, CDR2 LQKENI. V lost 6 bases, J lost 5 bases, and 14 bases lay in between.

The V and J genes are TRBV29-1 and TRBJ2-1; TRBD2 aligns across 8 bases. The CDR3 is made up of 15 amino acids. Trimming removed 1 base from V and 4 bases from J; junction bases left unmatched: 6. Germline CDR1 and CDR2: SQVTM and ANQGSEA. In DNA, the CDR3 is TGCAGCGTTGAAGTCACTAGCGGTCGATACAATGAGCAGTTCTTC. This codes for CSVEVTSGRYNEQFF.

V gene TRBV7-9 combines with J gene TRBJ2-2, with 11 bases fitting TRBD2. CDR1 SEHNR and CDR2 FQNEAQ come from the germline V gene (reference sequence). This CDR3 is 17 amino acids long. The ends lost 6 bases at V and 0 bases at J; junction bases unmatched: 6. For the CDR3, the DNA is TGTGCCAGCAGAAAAGGACTAGCGGGTTCGAACACCGGGGAGCTGTTTTTT. It encodes CASRKGLAGSNTGELFF.

This chain links TRBV6-6 with TRBJ2-7; D gene unclear. Looked up from germline, CDR1 is MNHNY and CDR2 is SVGAGI (reference sequence). Trimming shortened V by 10 bases and J by 6 bases, and 16 bases separated the two germline ends. The CDR3 has 12 residues. The CDR3 region has the DNA TGTGCCATCCAACTGAGACTGGGCGAGCAGTACTTC. Its protein is CAIQLRLGEQYF.

V and J are TRBV7-2 and TRBJ1-2; D might be TRBD1 (6 bases). CDR1 and CDR2 (germline): SGHTA, FQGNSA. The CDR3 spans 14 residues. Trimming left V 6 bases short and J 7 bases short, with 18 bases between. This chain's CDR3 is CASSSPGQPTGYTF. The CDR3 DNA reads as TGTGCCAGCAGTTCGCCGGGACAACCTACTGGCTACACCTTC.

This clone was detected only once. This chain uses TRBV6-1 with TRBJ2-7, with TRBD1 identical over 7 bases. Germline lookup yields CDR1 MNHNS and CDR2 SASEGT. The V gene end was trimmed by 4 bases and the J gene end by 0 bases; junction bases not matched to a gene: 6. CDR3 length: 15 residues. This CDR3 is CASSAGQIFSYEQYF. CDR3 coding DNA: TGTGCCAGCAGTGCGGGACAGATTTTCTCCTACGAGCAGTACTTC.

J is TRBJ1-1 and V is TRBV10-3; TRBD1 aligns across 10 bases. The CDR3 runs to 14 residues. Germline loops: CDR1 ENHRY, CDR2 SYGVKD. Trimming removed 8 bases from V and 3 bases from J; junction bases left unmatched: 6. The CDR3 sequence is CAIRDRGVDTEAFF. As DNA, the CDR3 is TGTGCCATCCGGGACAGGGGAGTGGACACTGAAGCTTTCTTT.

The V gene is TRBV19, the J gene TRBJ1-2, with D possibly being TRBD1 (5 bases). V dropped 4 bases and J dropped 4 bases, with 16 bases sitting between them. Germline V lookup: CDR1 LNHDA, CDR2 SQIVND (reference sequence). This CDR3 has 15 amino acids. CDR3 in DNA: TGTGCCAGTAGTACGAGTGGAGGGGCCGCCTATGGCTACACCTTC. Amino acid sequence: CASSTSGGAAYGYTF. Combining the CDR3 with reference TRBV19 and TRBJ1-2 gives the whole variable domain DGGITQSPKYLFRKEGQNVTLSCEQNLNHDAMYWYRQDPGQGLRLIYYSQIVNDFQKGDIAEGYSVSREKKESFPLTVTSAQKNPTAFYLCASSTSGGAAYGYTFGSGTRLTVV.

This clone appeared a few times. This chain uses TRBV19 with TRBJ1-1; a weak D match, TRBD1 (5 bases). V was pared by 6 bases and J by 5 bases, with 13 bases between. Germline V gene sequence: CDR1 LNHDA, CDR2 SQIVND (reference sequence). This CDR3 has 13 amino acids. The CDR3 DNA sequence: TGTGCCAGTAGCGGGGGAGTTTGGACTGAAGCTTTCTTT. It codes for CASSGGVWTEAFF.

V gene TRBV19 combines with J gene TRBJ1-1; 10 nucleotides align to TRBD1. Germline V gene sequence: CDR1 LNHDA, CDR2 SQIVND (reference sequence). There are 15 residues in the CDR3. Trimming cost V 6 bases and J 1 base; bases outside gene matches: 5. CDR3 sequence: CASRGQGYRNTEAFF. CDR3 sequence (DNA): TGTGCCAGTAGGGGACAGGGGTATCGGAACACTGAAGCTTTCTTT. Using reference TRBV19 and TRBJ1-1 for the parts outside the CDR3, the full variable domain is DGGITQSPKYLFRKEGQNVTLSCEQNLNHDAMYWYRQDPGQGLRLIYYSQIVNDFQKGDIAEGYSVSREKKESFPLTVTSAQKNPTAFYLCASRGQGYRNTEAFFGQGTRLTVV.

J is TRBJ2-2 and V is TRBV2; 12 bases map to TRBD2. This CDR3 spans 14 amino acids. CDR1 SNHLY and CDR2 FYNNEI come from the germline V gene. Unmatched junction bases numbered 5, after V lost 6 bases and J lost 9 bases. The DNA of the CDR3 is TGTGCCAGCAGGCAGACTAGCGGGAGTTGGGAGCTGTTTTTT. This translates into CASRQTSGSWELFF.

The chain carries TRBV24-1 and TRBJ2-2, with D possibly TRBD2 on 6 matching bases. V was pared by 7 bases and J by 6 bases, with 14 bases between. The germline V gene has CDR1 KGHDR and CDR2 SFDVKD. CDR3 length: 14 amino acids. The CDR3 sequence: CATRGLAAPGELFF. The CDR3 DNA sequence: TGTGCCACCAGAGGTTTAGCGGCGCCCGGGGAGCTGTTTTTT.

The genes are TRBV25-1 and TRBJ1-6; D remains unclear. CDR1 is MGHDK, CDR2 SYGVNS, per germline. V lost 1 base and J lost 7, with 5 bases in between. CDR3 size: 13 residues. This CDR3 reads CASSELENSPLHF. The CDR3 DNA sequence: TGTGCCAGCAGTGAATTGGAGAATTCACCCCTCCACTTT. Together with reference TRBV25-1 and TRBJ1-6, the CDR3 gives the full variable domain: EADIYQTPRYLVIGTGKKITLECSQTMGHDKMYWYQQDPGMELHLIHYSYGVNSTEKGDLSSESTVSRIRTEHFPLTLESARPSHTSQYLCASSELENSPLHFGNGTRLTVT.